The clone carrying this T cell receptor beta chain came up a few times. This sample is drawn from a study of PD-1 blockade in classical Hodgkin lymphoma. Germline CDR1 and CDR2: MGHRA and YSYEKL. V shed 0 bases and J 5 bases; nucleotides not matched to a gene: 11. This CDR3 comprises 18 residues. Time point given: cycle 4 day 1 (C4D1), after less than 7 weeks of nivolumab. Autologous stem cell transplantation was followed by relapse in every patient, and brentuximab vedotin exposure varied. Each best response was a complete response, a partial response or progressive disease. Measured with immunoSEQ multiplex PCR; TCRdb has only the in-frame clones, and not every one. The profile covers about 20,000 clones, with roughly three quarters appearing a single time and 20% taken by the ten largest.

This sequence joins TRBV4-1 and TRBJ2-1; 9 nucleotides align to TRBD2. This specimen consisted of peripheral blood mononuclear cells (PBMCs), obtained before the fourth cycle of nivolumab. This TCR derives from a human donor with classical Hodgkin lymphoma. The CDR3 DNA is TGCGCCAGCAGCCAAGACCACTACGGACTAGCGCGTAACAATGAGCAGTTCTTC. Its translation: CASSQDHYGLARNNEQFF.